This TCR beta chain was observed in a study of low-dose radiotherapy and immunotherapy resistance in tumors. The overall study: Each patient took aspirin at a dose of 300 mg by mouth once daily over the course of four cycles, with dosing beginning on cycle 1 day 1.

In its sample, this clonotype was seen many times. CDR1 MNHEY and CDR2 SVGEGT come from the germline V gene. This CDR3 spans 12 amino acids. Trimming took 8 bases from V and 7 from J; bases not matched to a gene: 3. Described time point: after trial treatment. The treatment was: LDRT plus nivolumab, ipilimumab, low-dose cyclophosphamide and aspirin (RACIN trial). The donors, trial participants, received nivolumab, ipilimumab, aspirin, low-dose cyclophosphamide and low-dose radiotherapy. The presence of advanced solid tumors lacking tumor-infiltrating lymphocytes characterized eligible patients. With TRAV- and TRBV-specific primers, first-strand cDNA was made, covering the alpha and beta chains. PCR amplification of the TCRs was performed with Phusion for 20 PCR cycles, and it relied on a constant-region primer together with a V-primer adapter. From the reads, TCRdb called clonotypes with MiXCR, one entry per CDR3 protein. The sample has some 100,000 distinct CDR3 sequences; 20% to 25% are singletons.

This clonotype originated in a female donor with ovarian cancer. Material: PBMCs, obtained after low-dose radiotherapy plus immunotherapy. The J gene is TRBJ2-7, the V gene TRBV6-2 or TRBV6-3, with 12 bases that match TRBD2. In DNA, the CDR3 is TGTGCCAGCGGACTAGCGGGGCTAGAGCAGTACTTC. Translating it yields CASGLAGLEQYF.